These T cell receptor beta chains were read from a single sample in a study of blood T cell repertoires in COVID-19. Assay used: immunoSEQ multiplex PCR; TCRdb lists only in-frame clones, some missing. Of over 85,000 clones listed, approximately 90% are singletons. The source material was peripheral blood. Receptors originate from a woman aged 45 to 65 with COVID-19, enrolled during active disease. Each CDR3 is given with its conserved first and last residue. The D gene is left open where the match is weak. Clone size is given for some rows only: seen once, a few or many times, or a class if the clone is expanded.

clone_size | j_call | cdr3_length | d_call | v_call | cdr3_nt | cdr3_aa
once | TRBJ1-1 | 13 | NA | TRBV11-3 | TGTGCCAGCAGCTTAGAGGGAGGGACTGAAGCTTTCTTT | CASSLEGGTEAFF
NA | TRBJ2-5 | 16 | TRBD1 | TRBV6-6 | TGTGCCAGCAGCCCAGGGGGCAGACTAGACGAGGAGACCCAGTACTTC | CASSPGGRLDEETQYF
NA | TRBJ1-1 | 14 | NA | TRBV18 | TGTGCCAGCTCACCCGGACGGGAGAACACTGAAGCTTTCTTT | CASSPGRENTEAFF
NA | TRBJ1-1 | 14 | TRBD1 | TRBV12-5 | TGTGCTAGTGGTTTGAGGGACAGGTGGGGCGAAGCTTTCTTT | CASGLRDRWGEAFF
NA | TRBJ1-3 | 17 | TRBD1 | TRBV19 | TGTGCCAGTAATCGACAGGGTCCTGAGAGCTCTGGAAACACCATATATTTT | CASNRQGPESSGNTIYF
NA | TRBJ2-2 | 16 | TRBD2 | TRBV7-2 | TGTGCCAGCAGCTTAATTAGCGGGGGGGCGTCCGGGGAGCTGTTTTTT | CASSLISGGASGELFF
NA | TRBJ2-3 | 15 | NA | TRBV7-2 | TGTGCCAGCAGCCCCCGCCTAGCGTTCACAGATACGCAGTATTTT | CASSPRLAFTDTQYF
NA | TRBJ2-1 | 12 | TRBD2 | TRBV3-1/TRBV3-2 | TGTGCCAGCAGAGAGGACGGGGGGGCCTATTTCTTC | CASREDGGAYFF
NA | TRBJ2-7 | 16 | TRBD1 | TRBV5-1 | TGCGCCAGCAGCTTGGGGTATGGACAGGGGTCCTACGAGCAGTACTTC | CASSLGYGQGSYEQYF
NA | TRBJ2-1 | 16 | TRBD2 | TRBV11-2 | TGTGCCAGCAGCTTAGTACTTAGCGGGGGGGCCAATGAGCAGTTCTTC | CASSLVLSGGANEQFF
NA | TRBJ2-1 | 17 | TRBD2 | TRBV12-5 | TGTGCTAGTGGTTCGGCGACTAGCGGGATAGGATACAATGAGCAGTTCTTC | CASGSATSGIGYNEQFF
once | TRBJ2-6 | 16 | NA | TRBV7-9 | TGTGCCAGCAGCTTATCAGGGATTTCTGGGGCCAACGTCCTGACTTTC | CASSLSGISGANVLTF
NA | TRBJ1-2 | 14 | NA | TRBV27 | TGTGCCAGCAGTTTCGGGATAGCTAACTATGGCTACACCTTC | CASSFGIANYGYTF
NA | TRBJ2-3 | 19 | TRBD2 | TRBV18 | TGTGCCAGCTCACCAGCACTAGCGGGGGCCTCCGGACGCACAGATACGCAGTATTTT | CASSPALAGASGRTDTQYF
NA | TRBJ2-3 | 14 | NA | TRBV11-3 | TGTGCCAGCAGCTTAGGCGGGGTGACAGATACGCAGTATTTT | CASSLGGVTDTQYF
few | TRBJ1-6 | 12 | NA | TRBV25-1 | TGTGCCAGCAGTGTTGACAGGTCATCCCTCCACTTT | CASSVDRSSLHF
NA | TRBJ1-1 | 15 | NA | TRBV14 | TGTGCCAGCAGCCAAGATTCCGGGTTCGGCACTGAAGCTTTCTTT | CASSQDSGFGTEAFF
NA | TRBJ2-3 | 14 | TRBD2 | TRBV5-3 | TGTGCCAGAAGCAAAACTAGCGAGACAGATACGCAGTATTTT | CARSKTSETDTQYF
NA | TRBJ2-3 | 16 | NA | TRBV19 | TGTGCCAGTAGTATATCGCTAGCGCGTCGCACAGATACGCAGTATTTT | CASSISLARRTDTQYF
NA | TRBJ2-3 | 14 | NA | TRBV28 | TGTGCCAGCAGTCCCACGGGGGTTCGAGATACGCAGTATTTT | CASSPTGVRDTQYF
once | TRBJ1-4 | 13 | NA | TRBV6-5 | TGTGCCAGCAGTCCCCAGACATCAGAAAAACTGTTTTTT | CASSPQTSEKLFF
NA | TRBJ1-2 | 14 | TRBD1 | TRBV28 | TGTGCCAGCAGTTTGGGACAGGGGCTTTATGGCTACACCTTC | CASSLGQGLYGYTF
few | TRBJ1-4 | 17 | TRBD1 | TRBV9 | TGTGCCAGCAGCGTAGGCTACGCACAGGGGACTAATGAAAAACTGTTTTTT | CASSVGYAQGTNEKLFF
NA | TRBJ1-6 | 16 | TRBD1 | TRBV30 | TGTGCCTGGAGTGACCCCACCGGGACAGCAAATTCACCCCTCCACTTT | CAWSDPTGTANSPLHF
once | TRBJ2-6 | 17 | TRBD2 | TRBV10-3 | TGTGCCATCAGTCCGAGGGTGGCGGGGGCTGGGGCCAACGTCCTGACTTTC | CAISPRVAGAGANVLTF
NA | TRBJ1-5 | 16 | TRBD1 | TRBV7-6 | TGTGCCAGCAGCCTGGGACAGAGGTATAGCAATCAGCCCCAGCATTTT | CASSLGQRYSNQPQHF
NA | TRBJ1-6 | 12 | NA | TRBV12-3/TRBV12-4 | TGTGCCAGCAGTTTTCAGAGGTCACCCCTCCACTTT | CASSFQRSPLHF
NA | TRBJ1-2 | 13 | TRBD1 | TRBV2 | TGTGCCACTACGGACAGGAGGCGCTATGGCTACACCTTC | CATTDRRRYGYTF
once | TRBJ2-4 | 12 | TRBD1 | TRBV12-3/TRBV12-4 | TGTGCCAGCAGTCCGGGGACAGGGACTCAGTACTTC | CASSPGTGTQYF
NA | TRBJ2-3 | 17 | TRBD2 | TRBV3-1/TRBV3-2 | TGTGCCAGCAGCCAAGAGGGTCTAGCGGGGGGCACAGATACGCAGTATTTT | CASSQEGLAGGTDTQYF
NA | TRBJ2-3 | 14 | NA | TRBV10-3 | TGTGCCATCAGTAGGGCTAGCGGCACAGATACGCAGTATTTT | CAISRASGTDTQYF
NA | TRBJ2-1 | 13 | NA | TRBV12-3/TRBV12-4 | TGTGCCAGCAGCGATAGCTCCTACAATGAGCAGTTCTTC | CASSDSSYNEQFF
NA | TRBJ2-1 | 14 | TRBD2 | TRBV15 | TGTGCCACCAGGGGACTAGCGGAAAACAATGAGCAGTTCTTC | CATRGLAENNEQFF
NA | TRBJ2-7 | 15 | TRBD1 | TRBV28 | TGTGCCAGCAGGGGTAGCCCGGGACAGGGTTACGAGCAGTACTTC | CASRGSPGQGYEQYF
NA | TRBJ2-5 | 13 | NA | TRBV27 | TGTGCCAGCAGTCTGGGGGCCTGGGAGACCCAGTACTTC | CASSLGAWETQYF
NA | TRBJ2-2 | 16 | TRBD2 | TRBV9 | TGTGCCAGCAGCGTAGTGTCTAGCGGGGGGCGTGGGGAGCTGTTTTTT | CASSVVSSGGRGELFF
NA | TRBJ1-3 | 15 | NA | TRBV9 | TGTGCCAGCAGCGTAGTGGAGGGGTCTGGAAACACCATATATTTT | CASSVVEGSGNTIYF
NA | TRBJ2-7 | 16 | NA | TRBV5-4 | TGTGCCAGCAGCTTGGCCGCTGGTCAGGGGTTCTACGAGCAGTACTTC | CASSLAAGQGFYEQYF
once | TRBJ2-7 | 14 | TRBD1 | TRBV5-4 | TGTGCCAGCAGCTTAGACAGGGGAATTTACGAGCAGTACTTC | CASSLDRGIYEQYF
NA | TRBJ2-2 | 16 | NA | TRBV14 | TGTGCCAGCAGCCAAGTTGGCGGGGCCAACGGCGGGGAGCTGTTTTTT | CASSQVGGANGGELFF
NA | TRBJ1-3 | 12 | NA | TRBV30 | TGTGCCTGGAAGGGGACAGGAAACACCATATATTTT | CAWKGTGNTIYF
NA | TRBJ2-5 | 14 | TRBD2 | TRBV27 | TGTGCCAGCAGTTTCTGGGGGGGCCAAGAGACCCAGTACTTC | CASSFWGGQETQYF